This T cell receptor beta chain was documented in a study of CD8 T cells in ankylosing spondylitis. For TCR beta, libraries came from quantitative 5'-RACE with molecular barcodes. TCRdb processed the 5' RACE reads anew with MiXCR; each CDR3 protein has one entry. The data show approximately 350,000 distinct CDR3 sequences, 20% seen once. Trimming removed 3 bases at V and 4 bases at J, with 4 bases between. The CDR3 is 11 amino acids. CDR1 is WSHSY and CDR2 is SAAADI in the germline V gene. Study-level points and caveats: Characteristic of ankylosing spondylitis blood, it appeared, was a TCR beta motif comprising several highly homologous variants. Previous work reported some of these motif variants in the synovial fluid and blood of reactive arthritis. Disease-linked clones reportedly showed significant enrichment in matched ankylosing spondylitis synovial fluid.

Points on this clonotype: The target antigen is unknown.

Sequencing was done on a sample of blood, either unsorted or a sorted T cell fraction (not recorded which). The chain has TRBV10-2 and TRBJ2-7; D is unresolved. The sequence was obtained from a male donor with ankylosing spondylitis or in good health (not recorded which). CDR3 amino acids: CASSDIYEQYF. The CDR3 bases are TGCGCCAGCAGTGATATTTACGAGCAGTACTTC.